Listed below are T cell receptor beta chains from one sample, sequenced in a study of T cells in Graves' hyperthyroidism and ophthalmopathy. TCRdb analysed the multiplex PCR reads with MiXCR anew, one entry per CDR3 protein. The sample lists about 740,000 distinct CDR3 sequences; around 15% were seen once. Material: blood. The receptor source for this set is a woman aged 18-35 years with Graves' hyperthyroidism. Each CDR3 is given with its conserved first and last residue. Fields, in order: V gene, J gene, clone size, D gene, CDR3 DNA, CDR3 protein. A D gene is named only where the DNA matches it firmly. Clone size, where shown, is once, few, many, or a class for clones that have expanded.

TRBV7-9	TRBJ2-1	many	-	TGTGCCAGCAGCCCCGACTCCGGGGAGAATTACAATGAGCAGTTCTTC	CASSPDSGENYNEQFF
TRBV7-9	TRBJ2-3	-	TRBD2	TGTGCCAGCAGCTTAGCGGTTACGCGGGAGAAAGCAGATACGCAGTATTTT	CASSLAVTREKADTQYF
TRBV29-1	TRBJ2-5	-	TRBD2	TGCAGCGTTGAAGGTAGTGCTAGCGGGAGGGCGGAGACCCAGTACTTC	CSVEGSASGRAETQYF
TRBV20-1	TRBJ1-1	many	-	TGCAGTGCCCTACAGGCCCCGAACACTGAAGCTTTCTTT	CSALQAPNTEAFF
TRBV18	TRBJ2-1	-	TRBD2	TGTGCCAGCTCACCAGCTCTAGCGGGAGCACCCGATGAGCAGTTCTTC	CASSPALAGAPDEQFF
TRBV6-1	TRBJ2-7	many	TRBD2	TGTGCCAGCAGTCCTATTCTAGCGGGAGGGCCTTACGAGCAGTACTTC	CASSPILAGGPYEQYF
TRBV15	TRBJ1-5	many	-	TGTGCCACCAGCAGAGAGGGGACCGGGGGCCGGCAGCCCCAGCATTTT	CATSREGTGGRQPQHF
TRBV7-2	TRBJ2-1	-	-	TGTGCCAGCAGCTTAGTTCCCGACAATGAGCAGTTCTTC	CASSLVPDNEQFF
TRBV30	TRBJ1-4	-	-	TGTGCCTGGAGTGTCGGGGTGGGGAATGAAAAACTGTTTTTT	CAWSVGVGNEKLFF
TRBV6-2/TRBV6-3	TRBJ2-5	-	TRBD2	TGTGCCAGCAGTTCGATACAAGCGGGAGTTGAGACCCAGTACTTC	CASSSIQAGVETQYF
TRBV7-8	TRBJ1-3	many	-	TGTGCCAGCAGCGGCCGGACAGCTGGAAACACCATATATTTT	CASSGRTAGNTIYF
TRBV6-2/TRBV6-3	TRBJ2-4	-	-	TGTGCCAGCAGTTACTCGGCAGGGGCTAAAAACATTCAGTACTTC	CASSYSAGAKNIQYF
TRBV19	TRBJ2-7	few	-	TGTGCCAGTAGTTCTCAAGTGACGGGTTCCTACGAGCAGTACTTC	CASSSQVTGSYEQYF
TRBV6-1	TRBJ2-7	many	-	TGTGCCAGCAGTTCTAGCATGTATTCCTACGAGCAGTACTTC	CASSSSMYSYEQYF
TRBV5-1	TRBJ2-7	many	TRBD2	TGCGCCAGCAGCTTGCGATTTCGCCAGAAGAGCGGGATACTGGACGAGCAGTACTTC	CASSLRFRQKSGILDEQYF
TRBV20-1	TRBJ1-6	-	TRBD1	TGCAGTGCTTGGGAGGGGGACAGGGGATATGGGGTGGATTCACCCCTCCACTTT	CSAWEGDRGYGVDSPLHF
TRBV19	TRBJ2-7	-	TRBD1	TGTGCCAGTAGTATAATTTTAGGGACAGGGGACTCCTACGAGCAGTACTTC	CASSIILGTGDSYEQYF
TRBV4-1	TRBJ1-5	few	TRBD1	TGCGCCAGCAGCAGATCGGACAGGGCCGGGGATAGCAATCAGCCCCAGCATTTT	CASSRSDRAGDSNQPQHF
TRBV27	TRBJ1-1	many	TRBD1	TGTGCCAGCAGTCACGGGACAGGGGTCCCGGACACTGAAGCTTTCTTT	CASSHGTGVPDTEAFF
TRBV27	TRBJ2-3	many	TRBD2	TGTGCCAGCAGTTTACTCGGGACTAGCGGGAAAAGTAGAGCAGATACGCAGTATTTT	CASSLLGTSGKSRADTQYF
TRBV20-1	TRBJ2-7	many	-	TGCAGTGCTAGGGAGGACCTCCCCTACGAGCAGTACTTC	CSAREDLPYEQYF
TRBV2	TRBJ1-2	many	-	TGTGCCTGGGATCCGAGAGGCTACACCTTC	CAWDPRGYTF
TRBV4-1	TRBJ2-7	many	-	TGCGCCAGCAGCCCGACAGGCTACACCTCCCACGAGCAGTACTTC	CASSPTGYTSHEQYF
TRBV20-1	TRBJ1-5	few	-	TGCAGTGCTAGGAAGCTAGGTGACCCAAATCAGCCCCAGCATTTT	CSARKLGDPNQPQHF
TRBV27	TRBJ1-5	few	-	TGTGCCAGCAGTTCGGGTTTTGGGAATCAGCCCCAGCATTTT	CASSSGFGNQPQHF